These 25 T cell receptor beta chains came from one sample sequenced in a study of blood T cell repertoires in COVID-19. TCRdb's copy holds only in-frame clones and misses some; the assay was immunoSEQ multiplex PCR. The table has 250,000 to 400,000 clones, under 95% seen once. Sequences were obtained from PBMCs or T cells enriched from blood (not recorded which). The receptors stem from a man in his sixties who had recovered from COVID-19.

The V gene is TRBV9, the J gene TRBJ1-3, with D unresolved. CDR1 is SGDLS and CDR2 is YYNGEE in the germline V gene. The ends were cut back, 5 bases at V and 3 bases at J, with 6 bases in the middle. The CDR3 length is 12 residues. The CDR3 DNA is TGTGCCAGCAGGGGAGGTGGAAACACCATATATTTT. It encodes CASRGGGNTIYF.

This clone has just one count. The chain employs TRBV7-2 and TRBJ1-6; 9 bases fit TRBD1. V dropped 5 bases and J dropped 5; count of bases not matched to a gene: 4. The CDR3 is made up of 15 amino acids. Germline CDR1 and CDR2: SGHTA and FQGNSA. CDR3: CASSHRGLDNSPLHF. The DNA of the CDR3 is TGTGCCAGCAGCCACAGGGGGCTTGATAATTCACCCCTCCACTTT.

The chain has TRBV2 and TRBJ2-1, with TRBD2 as a possible D gene (5 bases). The CDR3 is 11 amino acids. The V and J ends lost 7 bases and 8 bases respectively, with 9 bases between them. Germline CDR1 is SNHLY and CDR2 is FYNNEI. In nucleotides, the CDR3 is TGTGCCAGCACGGGGTTTGATGAGCAGTTCTTC. Translation: CASTGFDEQFF.

This sequence joins TRBV7-2 and TRBJ1-6, with a tentative D call TRBD1 (5 bases). CDR3 length: 16 residues. The germline CDR1 and CDR2 sequences are SGHTA and FQGNSA. V lost 4 bases and J 6 bases, leaving 16 bases between the germline ends. CDR3 sequence (DNA): TGTGCCAGCAGCTCCCGGGGGAGAGGGACTAATTCACCCCTCCACTTT. Amino acid sequence: CASSSRGRGTNSPLHF.

The rearrangement uses TRBV29-1 and TRBJ1-2; the match to TRBD1 covers 12 bases. After removal of 0 bases from V and 5 bases from J, the junction contained 10 bases not matched to a gene. CDR3 length: 17 amino acids. Germline lookup yields CDR1 SQVTM and CDR2 ANQGSEA. CDR3 sequence (DNA): TGCAGCGTTGAAGATAGTTGGGACAGGGGGCAACGGTATGGCTACACCTTC. Amino acid sequence: CSVEDSWDRGQRYGYTF.

The rearrangement joins TRBV9 to TRBJ1-1, with 7 bases lining up with TRBD1. Germline CDR1 reads SGDLS; CDR2 reads YYNGEE. V trimming: 3 bases; J trimming: 1 base; junction bases outside the gene matches: 3. The CDR3 extends over 14 amino acids. The CDR3 DNA reads as TGTGCCAGCAGCGCCTCAGGGGGGAACACTGAAGCTTTCTTT. It yields the protein CASSASGGNTEAFF.

The chain employs TRBV19 and TRBJ1-5; D remains unclear. V lost 3 bases and J lost 0, with 15 bases in between. The germline V gene encodes CDR1 LNHDA and CDR2 SQIVND (reference sequence). The CDR3 extends over 17 amino acids. In DNA, the CDR3 is TGTGCCAGTAGTATTGGTCAGACTGCCTATAGCAATCAGCCCCAGCATTTT. It encodes CASSIGQTAYSNQPQHF. The full variable domain, its missing parts supplied by reference TRBV19 and TRBJ1-5, is DGGITQSPKYLFRKEGQNVTLSCEQNLNHDAMYWYRQDPGQGLRLIYYSQIVNDFQKGDIAEGYSVSREKKESFPLTVTSAQKNPTAFYLCASSIGQTAYSNQPQHFGDGTRLSIL.

The genes are TRBV10-3 and TRBJ1-1; D is unresolved. The CDR3 is made up of 14 amino acids. In germline, CDR1 is ENHRY, CDR2 SYGVKD. V lost 10 bases to trimming and J lost 1 base, with 16 bases between them. DNA for the CDR3: TGTGCCACCAGCCCCGGCGGGGAGAACACTGAAGCTTTCTTT. Protein product: CATSPGGENTEAFF.

The chain employs TRBV24-1 and TRBJ2-5; 7 bases align to TRBD2. Germline values: CDR1 KGHDR, CDR2 SFDVKD. V dropped 3 bases and J dropped 7; count of bases not matched to a gene: 7. The CDR3 loop spans 14 amino acids. The CDR3 loop reads CATSDDGRTGTQYF. In DNA, the CDR3 is TGTGCCACCAGTGATGACGGGAGGACCGGGACCCAGTACTTC.

CDR3 DNA sequence: TGTGCCAGCAGCCAAACCTGGAGCCCAACCTACGAGCAGTACTTC. It encodes CASSQTWSPTYEQYF. The chain carries TRBV3-1 (or the pseudogene TRBV3-2) and TRBJ2-7; D uncertain. Trimming took 2 bases from V and 2 from J, leaving 13 bases between them. CDR3 length: 15 amino acids. Germline lookup yields CDR1 LGHDT and CDR2 YNNKEL (reference sequence).

CDR3: CASSLAAAYTDTQYF. In nucleotides, the CDR3 is TGTGCCAGCAGTTTGGCGGCTGCTTACACAGATACGCAGTATTTT. The V call is TRBV27, the J call TRBJ2-3; D is uncertain. The ends were cut back, 3 bases at V and 2 bases at J, with 12 bases in the middle. The CDR3 length is 15 residues. CDR1 is MNHEY, CDR2 SMNVEV, per germline (reference sequence).

V gene TRBV2 combines with J gene TRBJ1-4, with unresolved D. The CDR3 extends over 13 amino acids. The germline V and J ends were trimmed by 6 bases and 7 bases, with 12 bases remaining between them. The germline V gene has CDR1 SNHLY and CDR2 FYNNEI. The CDR3 spells CASRAGKGEKLFF. CDR3 nucleotide sequence: TGTGCCAGCAGAGCGGGGAAGGGTGAAAAACTGTTTTTT.

The chain recombines TRBV6-5 with TRBJ1-3; D is ambiguous. Germline loops: CDR1 MNHEY, CDR2 SVGAGI. This CDR3 spans 14 amino acids. Trimming shortened V by 3 bases and J by 3 bases, and 9 bases separated the two germline ends. In DNA, the CDR3 is TGTGCCAGCAGTTATACCCTACGTGGAAACACCATATATTTT. It codes for CASSYTLRGNTIYF.

The chain combines TRBV29-1 with TRBJ2-1, with 9 bases lining up with TRBD2. The V gene end was trimmed by 1 base and the J gene end by 4 bases; junction bases not matched to a gene: 8. The CDR3 spans 16 residues. Germline V gives CDR1 SQVTM, CDR2 ANQGSEA. In DNA form, the CDR3 reads TGCAGCGTTGAAGCCGCGACTAGCGGAACATACAATGAGCAGTTCTTC. Protein product: CSVEAATSGTYNEQFF.

The rearrangement joins TRBV19 to TRBJ2-7; the D is unclear. The length of the CDR3 is 14 residues. The germline gives CDR1 LNHDA, CDR2 SQIVND (reference sequence). The ends were cut back, 1 base at V and 2 bases at J, with 9 bases in the middle. The CDR3 reads CASSIAIHTYEQYF. The CDR3 region has the DNA TGTGCCAGTAGTATAGCTATCCATACCTACGAGCAGTACTTC.

CDR3 residues: CASSLGGVLDGGKGIGYTF. The DNA for the CDR3 is TGTGCCAGCAGCTTAGGCGGCGTCTTGGACGGGGGAAAGGGGATAGGCTACACCTTC. The V gene is TRBV7-9, the J gene TRBJ1-2; tentatively, D is TRBD1 (5 bases). Germline CDR1 is SEHNR and CDR2 is FQNEAQ (reference sequence). The V gene lost 1 base and the J gene lost 8 bases, with 29 bases spanning the gap. This CDR3 has 19 amino acids.

The V call is TRBV6-6, the J call TRBJ2-2; TRBD2 agrees at 7 bases. With 1 base clipped from V and 4 bases from J, the junction kept 6 bases outside the gene matches. This CDR3 comprises 16 residues. Germline-derived CDR1 and CDR2 are MNHNY and SVGAGI (reference sequence). The CDR3 reads CASSYFSGESTGELFF. CDR3 nucleotide sequence: TGTGCCAGCAGTTACTTCAGCGGGGAGAGCACCGGGGAGCTGTTTTTT.

V and J are TRBV5-1 and TRBJ2-3; possibly TRBD1 for D (5 bases). Germline CDR1 SGHRS, CDR2 YFSETQ. Trimming took 3 bases from V and 4 from J, leaving 15 bases between them. This CDR3 contains 15 residues. CDR3 coding DNA: TGCGCCAGCAGCTACCCTCAGGGTGCGGCAGATACGCAGTATTTT. Protein: CASSYPQGAADTQYF.

The V gene is TRBV12-3 or TRBV12-4, the J gene TRBJ2-7, with D tentatively TRBD1 (5 bases). Trimming left V 6 bases short and J 3 bases short, with 12 bases between. CDR3 length: 13 amino acids. The chain's CDR3 is CASRPTGRYEQYF. Here the CDR3 DNA reads TGTGCCAGCAGACCTACAGGACGCTACGAGCAGTACTTC.

The chain combines TRBV4-1 with TRBJ1-6; D unresolved. V lost 1 base and J 8 bases, leaving 6 bases between the germline ends. The CDR3 loop spans 13 amino acids. CDR1 is MGHRA and CDR2 is YSYEKL in the germline V gene. CDR3 in DNA: TGCGCCAGCAGCCAAGGACGGGATTCACCCCTCCACTTT. Its protein is CASSQGRDSPLHF.

The rearrangement joins TRBV4-1 to TRBJ2-1; weak D call: TRBD2 (6 bases). This CDR3 has 16 residues. Deletions cut 3 bases from V and 8 bases from J, with 20 bases between. Germline V gives CDR1 MGHRA, CDR2 YSYEKL. This CDR3 is CASSQAPGNGGYEQFF. CDR3 in DNA: TGCGCCAGCAGCCAGGCCCCTGGGAATGGAGGGTATGAGCAGTTCTTC.

The chain employs TRBV5-5 and TRBJ2-3, with 8 positions matching TRBD2. Per germline, CDR1 SGHKS and CDR2 YYEKEE (reference sequence). V gave up 0 bases and J gave up 6 bases; unmatched junction bases: 6. The CDR3 length is 15 residues. The CDR3, as DNA: TGTGCCAGCAGCTTGGCGGGACTAGTGATGGATACGCAGTATTTT. It encodes CASSLAGLVMDTQYF. Together with reference TRBV5-5 and TRBJ2-3, the CDR3 gives the full variable domain: DAGVTQSPTHLIKTRGQQVTLRCSPISGHKSVSWYQQVLGQGPQFIFQYYEKEERGRGNFPDRFSARQFPNYSSELNVNALLLGDSALYLCASSLAGLVMDTQYFGPGTRLTVL.

V is TRBV2 and J is TRBJ2-2; 8 bases align to TRBD1. Losses at the gene ends were 7 bases for V and 4 bases for J; bases not matched to a gene: 8. The CDR3 loop spans 15 amino acids. Germline loops: CDR1 SNHLY, CDR2 FYNNEI. The CDR3 DNA follows: TGTGCCAGCAAGGCCTCCGGGACAGGCACCGGGGAGCTGTTTTTT. It is translated as CASKASGTGTGELFF.

The rearrangement links TRBV2 to TRBJ1-2; D might be TRBD1 (5 bases). Trimming removed 6 bases from V and 4 bases from J, with 9 bases in between. Germline-derived CDR1 and CDR2 are SNHLY and FYNNEI. This CDR3 is 12 amino acids long. The CDR3 sequence: CASRGGVYGYTF. CDR3 coding DNA: TGTGCCAGCAGGGGGGGTGTCTATGGCTACACCTTC.

V and J are TRBV11-2 and TRBJ2-7, with 8 bases identical to TRBD2. The CDR3 extends over 16 amino acids. CDR1 is SGHAT, CDR2 FQNNGV, per germline. The V and J ends lost 5 bases and 4 bases, in that order; junction bases with no gene match: 13. CDR3 protein: CASSRPGGGHMYEQYF. The CDR3 DNA follows: TGTGCCAGCAGCCGCCCCGGGGGGGGGCATATGTACGAGCAGTACTTC. Full variable domain (outside the CDR3, taken from reference TRBV11-2 and TRBJ2-7): EAGVAQSPRYKIIEKRQSVAFWCNPISGHATLYWYQQILGQGPKLLIQFQNNGVVDDSQLPKDRFSAERLKGVDSTLKIQPAKLEDSAVYLCASSRPGGGHMYEQYFGPGTRLTVT.